The clone carrying this T cell receptor (beta chain) appeared many times. The antigen is unknown. This entry is derived from a study of CD8+CD57+ T cells in acquired aplastic anemia. Both TCR beta VDJ combination and CDR3 sequence profiling were carried out. Genomic DNA was the template for this profiling. TCRdb independently ran MiXCR on the reads; one entry per CDR3 protein. In the table there are a few hundred thousand distinct CDR3 sequences, roughly 53% of which are singletons. Germline-derived CDR1 and CDR2 are LGHNA and YNFKEQ. Trimming took off 2 bases at V and 0 bases at J, with 5 bases between the two ends. The CDR3 consists of 14 residues. Flow cytometry had shown expanded CD8+CD57+ cells in the patients chosen for sequencing. Study results and limitations: Roughly 27 sequences, all CD8+ CDR3, were shared between patients and controls. Researchers reported that CD8+ Simpson's diversity was not significantly different in patients versus controls.

The sequence derives from a human donor with aplastic anemia. Material: sorted CD4+, CD8+, or CD8+CD57+ T cells (not recorded which) from PBMCs. This chain links TRBV4-2 with TRBJ1-3; D uncertain. CDR3 loop: CASSQSDSGNTIYF. The CDR3 coding sequence is TGTGCCAGCAGCCAATCGGACTCTGGAAACACCATATATTTT.